One and the same sample provided the 20 T cell receptor beta chains below, sequenced in a study of blood T cell repertoires in COVID-19. Sequencing was performed with immunoSEQ multiplex PCR; in TCRdb, only in-frame clones are kept and a portion is missing. This table holds roughly 260,000 clones, roughly 86% found once. The source material was peripheral blood. The receptor set was obtained from a woman aged 45 to 65 with acute or convalescent COVID-19.

For the CDR3, the DNA is TGTGCCAGCAGTTACTCAAGCGCGGGGGGATACGAGCAGTACTTC. This encodes CASSYSSAGGYEQYF. This chain connects TRBV6-5 to TRBJ2-7; 8 bases fit TRBD2. This CDR3 is 15 amino acids long. Germline values: CDR1 MNHEY, CDR2 SVGAGI. The ends lost 0 bases at V and 4 bases at J; junction bases unmatched: 5.

The chain links TRBV28 to TRBJ1-1, with D tentatively TRBD1 (5 bases). Germline CDR1 reads MDHEN; CDR2 reads SYDVKM. V gave up 3 bases and J gave up 8 bases, with 7 bases separating them. This CDR3 region has 11 residues. CDR3 DNA: TGTGCCAGCAGTTTGAACAGGGAAGCTTTCTTT. Its translation: CASSLNREAFF.

Details on this clone: Other DNA sequences in this sample translate to the same CDR3. J is TRBJ1-5 and V is TRBV3-1 (or the pseudogene TRBV3-2); TRBD1 aligns across 9 bases. V trimming: 3 bases; J trimming: 7 bases; junction bases outside the gene matches: 4. CDR1 and CDR2 (germline): LGHDT, YNNKEL (reference sequence). CDR3 length equals 14 residues. The CDR3: CASSQGQGNQPQHF. For the CDR3, the DNA is TGTGCCAGCAGCCAGGGACAGGGAAACCAGCCCCAGCATTTT.

This clone was recorded a few times. The rearrangement joins TRBV29-1 to TRBJ2-1; the match to TRBD1 covers 7 bases. The CDR3 length is 14 residues. With 7 bases clipped from V and 4 bases from J, the junction kept 10 bases outside the gene matches. Germline V lookup: CDR1 SQVTM, CDR2 ANQGSEA. The CDR3 region is CSAADRIIYNEQFF. In nucleotides, the CDR3 is TGCAGCGCTGCGGACAGGATTATTTACAATGAGCAGTTCTTC.

The chain carries TRBV7-2 and TRBJ1-6; 12 bases are a match to TRBD1. Germline CDR1 is SGHTA and CDR2 is FQGNSA. The CDR3 is 18 residues long. Trimming removed 4 bases from V and 9 bases from J; junction bases left unmatched: 13. This CDR3 reads CASSYRPGTGGGASPLHF. The CDR3 coding sequence is TGTGCCAGCAGCTACCGTCCCGGGACAGGGGGCGGTGCTTCACCCCTCCACTTT.

The J gene is TRBJ2-2, the V gene TRBV9, with 9 nucleotides matching TRBD2. CDR3 size: 16 residues. The V gene end was trimmed by 0 bases and the J gene end by 0 bases; junction bases not matched to a gene: 0. Looked up from germline, CDR1 is SGDLS and CDR2 is YYNGEE. In DNA, the CDR3 is TGTGCCAGCAGCGTAGTAGCGGGAGCGAACACCGGGGAGCTGTTTTTT. Translating gives CASSVVAGANTGELFF.

This rearrangement joins TRBV12-3 or TRBV12-4 to TRBJ1-5, with D unresolved. Trimming removed 3 bases at V and 7 bases at J, with 7 bases between. This CDR3 spans 12 amino acids. This CDR3 is CASSFREQPQHF. As DNA, the CDR3 is TGTGCCAGCAGTTTTAGGGAGCAGCCCCAGCATTTT.

The V gene is TRBV5-8, the J gene TRBJ1-2; the D gene is possibly TRBD1 (5 bases). Trimming left V 4 bases short and J 1 base short, with 14 bases between. The germline V gene encodes CDR1 SGHTS and CDR2 YDEGEE. The CDR3 is 15 amino acids. The CDR3 sequence: CASSRRVSLNYGYTF. The CDR3 DNA sequence: TGTGCCAGCAGCCGCAGGGTTTCCCTTAACTATGGCTACACCTTC. The variable domain in full, with the rest retrieved from reference TRBV5-8 and TRBJ1-2, is EAGVTQSPTHLIKTRGQQATLRCSPISGHTSVYWYQQALGLGLQFLLWYDEGEERNRGNFPPRFSGRQFPNYSSELNVNALELEDSALYLCASSRRVSLNYGYTFGSGTRLTVV.

V and J are TRBV2 and TRBJ1-4; 8 nucleotides line up with TRBD1. CDR3 size: 14 residues. J was trimmed by 10 bases and V by 7 bases; bases with no gene match: 11. The germline gives CDR1 SNHLY, CDR2 FYNNEI. CDR3 sequence reads: CASKDRVGGGKLFF. CDR3 DNA: TGTGCCAGCAAGGACAGGGTTGGAGGGGGAAAACTGTTTTTT.

The CDR3 reads CAWSTPQEAFF. In nucleotides, the CDR3 is TGTGCCTGGTCAACACCCCAAGAAGCTTTCTTT. The chain employs TRBV30 and TRBJ1-1; D is unresolved. Trimming took off 5 bases at V and 8 bases at J, with 12 bases between the two ends. Germline CDR1 and CDR2: GTSNPN and SVGIG (reference sequence). The CDR3 totals 11 residues.

Only a few counts were recorded for this clone. The CDR3 protein is CASSERTGTNYGYTF. CDR3 DNA sequence: TGTGCCAGCAGCGAAAGGACAGGCACTAACTATGGCTACACCTTC. The chain employs TRBV7-8 and TRBJ1-2, with TRBD1 identical over 7 bases. CDR1 SGHVS and CDR2 FQNEAQ come from the germline V gene. The CDR3 has 15 residues. Unmatched junction bases numbered 6, after V lost 5 bases and J lost 0 bases. The full variable domain, rest sourced from reference TRBV7-8 and TRBJ1-2, is GAGVSQSPRYKVAKRGQDVALRCDPISGHVSLFWYQQALGQGPEFLTYFQNEAQLDKSGLPSDRFFAERPEGSVSTLKIQRTQQEDSAVYLCASSERTGTNYGYTFGSGTRLTVV.

This chain connects TRBV11-2 to TRBJ1-1, with a weak D call TRBD1 (6 bases). The CDR3 is 15 amino acids. Trimming removed 0 bases at V and 7 bases at J, with 15 bases between. CDR1 SGHAT and CDR2 FQNNGV come from the germline V gene. CDR3 DNA sequence: TGTGCCAGCAGCTTAGACAGGGGAAGAATCGGTGAAGCTTTCTTT. Its protein is CASSLDRGRIGEAFF.

The rearrangement uses TRBV5-5 and TRBJ2-2; tentative D call: TRBD1 (5 bases). The germline V gene has CDR1 SGHKS and CDR2 YYEKEE (reference sequence). This CDR3 region has 17 residues. Deletions cut 0 bases from V and 2 bases from J, with 14 bases between. CDR3 nucleotide sequence: TGTGCCAGCAGCTTGGTAGTTACAGGTGTAAACACCGGGGAGCTGTTTTTT. Protein sequence: CASSLVVTGVNTGELFF.

The chain combines TRBV5-1 with TRBJ1-5; no definite D call. The germline V gene encodes CDR1 SGHRS and CDR2 YFSETQ. The CDR3 has 15 residues. V gave up 5 bases and J gave up 5 bases, with 17 bases separating them. CDR3 coding DNA: TGCGCCAGCAGGGAGTCCCCTGGAGGTCATCAGCCCCAGCATTTT. This translates into CASRESPGGHQPQHF. Supplemented by reference TRBV5-1 and TRBJ1-5, the full variable domain reads KAGVTQTPRYLIKTRGQQVTLSCSPISGHRSVSWYQQTPGQGLQFLFEYFSETQRNKGNFPGRFSGRQFSNSRSEMNVSTLELGDSALYLCASRESPGGHQPQHFGDGTRLSIL.

V is TRBV29-1 and J is TRBJ1-4; D ambiguous. V dropped 5 bases and J dropped 3 bases, with 7 bases sitting between them. CDR3 size: 12 residues. Germline lookup yields CDR1 SQVTM and CDR2 ANQGSEA. The CDR3 DNA sequence: TGCAGCGTTTGGCAGTCTAATGAAAAACTGTTTTTT. This sequence encodes CSVWQSNEKLFF.

The chain employs TRBV7-9 and TRBJ2-7; D might be TRBD2 (6 bases). V gave up 7 bases and J gave up 6 bases, with 10 bases separating them. Germline loops: CDR1 SEHNR, CDR2 FQNEAQ (reference sequence). CDR3 length: 11 amino acids. Here the CDR3 DNA reads TGTGCCAGCAACCCCGGGGGCGAGCAGTACTTC. It translates to CASNPGGEQYF.

This chain uses TRBV6-5 with TRBJ2-7; D is perhaps TRBD2 (6 bases). CDR3 length: 13 residues. CDR1 is MNHEY, CDR2 SVGAGI, per germline. V was trimmed by 6 bases and J by 2 bases, leaving 11 bases between them. The DNA of the CDR3 is TGTGCCAGCAGCTGGGACTCCCCCTACGAGCAGTACTTC. Protein product: CASSWDSPYEQYF.

This chain joins TRBV20-1 and TRBJ2-7, with TRBD2 matching 8 bases. CDR3 length: 15 amino acids. Looked up from germline, CDR1 is DFQATT and CDR2 is SNEGSKA (reference sequence). With V trimmed by 3 bases and J by 4 bases, 11 bases remained unmatched. CDR3 in DNA: TGCAGTGCTAGTACTGCGGGAGGTGAAGAATACGAGCAGTACTTC. Amino acids: CSASTAGGEEYEQYF.

The CDR3 coding sequence is TGTGCCAGCAGCCGCCTCGGGGGACTAGCGGGAGTCGAGCAGTACTTC. Its protein is CASSRLGGLAGVEQYF. The chain carries TRBV5-4 and TRBJ2-7; 14 bases agree with TRBD2. From germline, CDR1 is SGHNT and CDR2 YYREEE (reference sequence). This CDR3 comprises 16 residues. V lost 4 bases, J lost 6 bases, and 9 bases stayed unmatched.

The chain recombines TRBV18 with TRBJ2-1; 7 bases line up with TRBD1. Trimming cost V 3 bases and J 2 bases; bases outside gene matches: 4. The CDR3 extends over 15 amino acids. Germline CDR1 and CDR2: KGHSH and LQKENI. CDR3 loop: CASSPQGVTYNEQFF. CDR3 bases: TGTGCCAGCTCACCGCAGGGGGTAACCTACAATGAGCAGTTCTTC.